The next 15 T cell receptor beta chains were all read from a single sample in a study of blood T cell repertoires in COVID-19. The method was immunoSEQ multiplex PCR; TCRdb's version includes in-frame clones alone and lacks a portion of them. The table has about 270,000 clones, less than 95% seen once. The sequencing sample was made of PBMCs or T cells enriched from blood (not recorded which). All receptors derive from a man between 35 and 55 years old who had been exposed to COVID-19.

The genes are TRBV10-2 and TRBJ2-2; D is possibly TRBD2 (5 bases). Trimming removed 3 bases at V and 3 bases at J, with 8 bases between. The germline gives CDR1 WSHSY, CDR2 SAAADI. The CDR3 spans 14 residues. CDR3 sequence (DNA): TGCGCCAGCAGTGAAGGACTTCACACCGGGGAGCTGTTTTTT. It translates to CASSEGLHTGELFF.

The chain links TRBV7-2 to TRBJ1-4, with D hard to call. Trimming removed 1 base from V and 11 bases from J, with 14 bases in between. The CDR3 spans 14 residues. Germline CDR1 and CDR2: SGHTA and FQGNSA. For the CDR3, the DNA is TGTGCCAGCAGCTTAGTAGCAACCGGGAAGAAACTGTTTTTT. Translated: CASSLVATGKKLFF.

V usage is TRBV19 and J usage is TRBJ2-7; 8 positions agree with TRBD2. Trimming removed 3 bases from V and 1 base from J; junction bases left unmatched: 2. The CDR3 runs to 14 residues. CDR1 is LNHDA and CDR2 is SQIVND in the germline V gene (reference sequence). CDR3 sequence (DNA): TGTGCCAGTAGTATTAGCGGGAATTCCTACGAGCAGTACTTC. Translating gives CASSISGNSYEQYF.

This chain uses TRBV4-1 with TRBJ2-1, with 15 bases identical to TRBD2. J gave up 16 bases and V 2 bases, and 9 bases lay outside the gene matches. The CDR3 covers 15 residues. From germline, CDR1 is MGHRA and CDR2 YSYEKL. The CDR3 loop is CASSQTGTSGRRSFF. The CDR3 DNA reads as TGCGCCAGCAGCCAAACCGGGACTAGCGGGAGGAGGTCCTTCTTC.

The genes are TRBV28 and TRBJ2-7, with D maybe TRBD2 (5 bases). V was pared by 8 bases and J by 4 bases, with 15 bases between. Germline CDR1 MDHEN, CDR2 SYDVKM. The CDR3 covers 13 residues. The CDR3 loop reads CASEGRREYEQYF. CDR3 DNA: TGTGCCAGCGAGGGCAGGAGAGAATACGAGCAGTACTTC.

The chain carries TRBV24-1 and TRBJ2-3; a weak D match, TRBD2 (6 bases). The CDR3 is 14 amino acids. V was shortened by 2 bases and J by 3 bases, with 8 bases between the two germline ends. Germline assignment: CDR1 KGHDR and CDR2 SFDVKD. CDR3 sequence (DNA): TGTGCCACCAGTGATTCGAGCGGGACAGATACGCAGTATTTT. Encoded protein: CATSDSSGTDTQYF.

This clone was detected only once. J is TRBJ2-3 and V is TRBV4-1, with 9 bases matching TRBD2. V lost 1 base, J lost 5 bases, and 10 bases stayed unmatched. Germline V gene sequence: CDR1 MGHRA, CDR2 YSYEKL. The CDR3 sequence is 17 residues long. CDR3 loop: CASSQVAGGPRLDTQYF. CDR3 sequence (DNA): TGCGCCAGCAGCCAAGTGGCGGGAGGGCCAAGGCTAGATACGCAGTATTTT.

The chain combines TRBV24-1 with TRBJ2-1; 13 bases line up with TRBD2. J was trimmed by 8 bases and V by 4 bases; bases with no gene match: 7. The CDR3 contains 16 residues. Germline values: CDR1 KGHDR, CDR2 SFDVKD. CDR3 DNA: TGTGCCACCAGTGACCCTACTAGCGGGAGGGTTGATGAGCAGTTCTTC. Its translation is CATSDPTSGRVDEQFF.

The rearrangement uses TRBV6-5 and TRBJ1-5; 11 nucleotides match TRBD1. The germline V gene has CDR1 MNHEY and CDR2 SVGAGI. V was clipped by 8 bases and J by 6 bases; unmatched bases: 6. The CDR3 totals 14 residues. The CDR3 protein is CASRTGGVGQPQHF. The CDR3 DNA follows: TGTGCCAGCCGGACAGGGGGCGTGGGTCAGCCCCAGCATTTT.

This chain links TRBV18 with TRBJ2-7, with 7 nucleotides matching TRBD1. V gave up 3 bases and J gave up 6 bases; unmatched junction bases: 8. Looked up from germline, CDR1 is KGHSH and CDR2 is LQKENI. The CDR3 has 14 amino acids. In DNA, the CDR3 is TGTGCCAGCTCACCCGACAGGGTGGGATTCGAGCAGTACTTC. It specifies CASSPDRVGFEQYF.

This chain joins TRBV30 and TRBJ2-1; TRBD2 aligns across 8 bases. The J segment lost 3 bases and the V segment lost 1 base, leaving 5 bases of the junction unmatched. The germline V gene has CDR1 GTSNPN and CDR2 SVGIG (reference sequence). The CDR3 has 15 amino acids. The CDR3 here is CAWSASGLDYNEQFF. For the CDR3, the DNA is TGTGCCTGGAGTGCCTCGGGACTAGACTACAATGAGCAGTTCTTC.

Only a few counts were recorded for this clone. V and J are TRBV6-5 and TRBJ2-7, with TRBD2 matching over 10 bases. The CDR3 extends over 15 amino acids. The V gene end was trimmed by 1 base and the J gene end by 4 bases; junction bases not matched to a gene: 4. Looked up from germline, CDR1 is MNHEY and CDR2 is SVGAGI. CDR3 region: CASSYLSSGRYEQYF. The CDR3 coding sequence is TGTGCCAGCAGTTACTTGTCTAGCGGGAGATACGAGCAGTACTTC.

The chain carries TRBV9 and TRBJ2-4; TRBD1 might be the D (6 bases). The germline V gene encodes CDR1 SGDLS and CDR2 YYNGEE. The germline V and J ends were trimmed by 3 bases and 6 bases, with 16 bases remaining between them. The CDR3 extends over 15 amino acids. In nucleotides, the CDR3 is TGTGCCAGCAGCGCCGGGACATTAAATCCAAACATTCAGTACTTC. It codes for CASSAGTLNPNIQYF.

The CDR3 region has the DNA TGTGCCAGCAGCTTGACAGGGGGCCAGGCAGATACGCAGTATTTT. This sequence encodes CASSLTGGQADTQYF. The genes are TRBV11-3 and TRBJ2-3; 10 positions agree with TRBD1. The V gene end was trimmed by 3 bases and the J gene end by 4 bases; junction bases not matched to a gene: 4. CDR3 length: 15 amino acids. Germline values: CDR1 SGHNT, CDR2 YENEEA. Drawing the rest from reference TRBV11-3 and TRBJ2-3, the complete variable domain is EAGVVQSPRYKIIEKKQPVAFWCNPISGHNTLYWYLQNLGQGPELLIRYENEEAVDDSQLPKDRFSAERLKGVDSTLKIQPAELGDSAVYLCASSLTGGQADTQYFGPGTRLTVL.

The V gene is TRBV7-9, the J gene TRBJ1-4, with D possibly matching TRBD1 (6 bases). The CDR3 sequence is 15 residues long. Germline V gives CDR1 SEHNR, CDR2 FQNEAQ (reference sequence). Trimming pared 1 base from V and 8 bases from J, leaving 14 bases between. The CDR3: CASSLVSGVGEKLFF. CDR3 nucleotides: TGTGCCAGCAGCTTAGTTTCAGGGGTGGGCGAAAAACTGTTTTTT. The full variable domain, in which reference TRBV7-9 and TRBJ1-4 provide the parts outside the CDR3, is DTGVSQNPRHKITKRGQNVTFRCDPISEHNRLYWYRQTLGQGPEFLTYFQNEAQLEKSRLLSDRFSAERPKGSFSTLEIQRTEQGDSAMYLCASSLVSGVGEKLFFGSGTQLSVL.